The entry that follows covers one T cell receptor beta chain sequence. This entry belongs to a study of T cells in localized non-small cell lung cancer. Measured with immunoSEQ multiplex PCR; TCRdb has only the in-frame clones, and not every one. The data hold about 33,000 clones, with 85% to 95% observed a single time. This clonotype originated in an older female donor with stage I lung adenocarcinoma. The source was peripheral blood, collected before any cancer treatment.

The CDR3 reads CATSRGGWYTGELFF. CDR3 DNA sequence: TGTGCCACCAGCAGAGGGGGGTGGTACACCGGGGAGCTGTTTTTT. The chain recombines TRBV15 with TRBJ2-2; D tentatively reads TRBD1 or TRBD2 (5 bases each). The CDR3 length is 15 residues. Deletions cut 1 base from V and 3 bases from J, with 9 bases between. CDR1 and CDR2 (germline): LNHNV, YYDKDF (reference sequence).